The clone carrying this T cell receptor beta chain was found many times. The antigen is undetermined. Unique-molecular-identifier-tagged TCR beta cDNA libraries were used. MiXCR, run by TCRdb on the PCR reads, gives a single entry per CDR3 protein. The data contain about 200,000 distinct CDR3 sequences, roughly 28% of them seen just once; the ten biggest clones take up about 3.7%. The data are from a study of post-analysis software for immune sequencing data. Overall study context: Included courses were relapsing-remitting and secondary progressive multiple sclerosis; progressive-relapsing multiple sclerosis was also included. Whole-study results and caveats: Comparison with controls showed significantly lower normalized Chao1 diversity in multiple sclerosis patients.

The sequence came from a girl aged 2-17 years with multiple sclerosis. The specimen was blood.

CDR3 loop: CSARGAGGNTDTQYF. The CDR3 DNA follows: TGCAGTGCTAGAGGGGCGGGGGGAAACACAGATACGCAGTATTTT. The chain links TRBV20-1 to TRBJ2-3; 8 nucleotides line up with TRBD2. The V segment lost 1 base and the J segment 2 bases; nucleotides outside the gene matches: 5. The CDR3 has 15 residues. The germline V gene has CDR1 DFQATT and CDR2 SNEGSKA (reference sequence).